This T cell receptor (beta chain) appears in the sequencing data of a study of T-cell memory formation after mild COVID-19. MiXCR was run by TCRdb on the 5' RACE reads, yielding one entry per CDR3 protein. The repertoire includes under 200,000 distinct CDR3 sequences, roughly 13% of them detected once, and about 3.6% sits in the top ten. The V end was cut by 0 bases, the J end by 7 bases, with 9 bases between. The length of the CDR3 is 13 residues. Per the germline V gene, CDR1 is LGHNA and CDR2 is YSLEER. Material: PBMCs or a T cell subset sorted from them (not recorded which). The chain has TRBV4-3 and TRBJ1-2; D gene unclear. The receptor's source is a man younger than 35 who had mild COVID-19 (a few samples of this study predate the infection). Cell type and time point are not known. CDR3 DNA sequence: TGCGCCAGCAGCCAAGATCGATTAGGTGGCTACACCTTC. Translated, it gives CASSQDRLGGYTF.